Shown below are 18 T cell receptor beta chains from a single sample sequenced in a study of TIL therapy for anti-PD-1-resistant metastatic lung cancer. The libraries were made with immunoSEQ v3. The data were produced by immunoSEQ multiplex PCR, yet TCRdb's version contains in-frame clones alone and is incomplete. This table holds about 60,000 clones, about 69% found once. The time point denotes: pre-treatment sample, taken before nivolumab and TIL therapy. The sample in question was blood, obtained at baseline. The source is a person aged 25-85 years with non-small cell lung cancer.

The genes are TRBV28 and TRBJ2-7; D might be TRBD2 (6 bases). The CDR3 spans 16 residues. The ends were cut back, 3 bases at V and 4 bases at J, with 19 bases in the middle. Germline CDR1 is MDHEN and CDR2 is SYDVKM. CDR3 protein: CASSLRGPNDGYEQYF. As DNA, the CDR3 is TGTGCCAGCAGTTTGCGGGGCCCTAATGACGGTTACGAGCAGTACTTC.

The gene calls are TRBV2 and TRBJ1-1; D uncertain. V lost 4 bases and J 5 bases, leaving 14 bases between the germline ends. The V gene's germline CDR1 is SNHLY and CDR2 FYNNEI. The CDR3 runs to 14 residues. CDR3 in amino acids: CASSVGEGSTEAFF. The CDR3 DNA follows: TGTGCCAGCAGTGTTGGGGAAGGGAGTACTGAAGCTTTCTTT.

The chain is built from TRBV2 and TRBJ1-1; TRBD1 matches at 8 bases. Germline V gene data show CDR1 as SNHLY and CDR2 as FYNNEI. Unmatched junction bases numbered 9, after V lost 5 bases and J lost 7 bases. The CDR3 is made up of 14 amino acids. DNA of the CDR3: TGTGCCAGCAGTAGAGACAGGGGCACCAGTGAAGCTTTCTTT. This translates into CASSRDRGTSEAFF. The whole variable domain, remainder taken from reference TRBV2 and TRBJ1-1, is EPEVTQTPSHQVTQMGQEVILRCVPISNHLYFYWYRQILGQKVEFLVSFYNNEISEKSEIFDDQFSVERPDGSNFTLKIRSTKLEDSAMYFCASSRDRGTSEAFFGQGTRLTVV.

This clone was observed a few times. The chain joins TRBV11-1 to TRBJ2-1; 10 bases fit TRBD2. The CDR3 is 15 amino acids. V lost 0 bases, J lost 9 bases, and 5 bases stayed unmatched. CDR1 and CDR2 (germline): SGHAT, FQDESV (reference sequence). CDR3 coding DNA: TGTGCCAGCAGCTTAGCGCTAGCGGGAGTATCTGAGCAGTTCTTC. This translates into CASSLALAGVSEQFF.

The rearrangement joins TRBV5-6 to TRBJ2-7, with TRBD2 identical over 7 bases. Germline assignment: CDR1 SGHDT and CDR2 YYEEEE. The junction had 3 bases not matched to a gene; V was cut back by 0 bases and J by 3 bases. The CDR3 runs 14 residues. The CDR3 region is CASSLGTSLYEQYF. CDR3 bases: TGTGCCAGCAGCTTGGGGACTAGTCTCTACGAGCAGTACTTC.

This rearrangement joins TRBV19 to TRBJ1-5, with D tentatively TRBD1 (5 bases). Per germline, CDR1 LNHDA and CDR2 SQIVND (reference sequence). The CDR3 has 13 residues. The V gene lost 7 bases and the J gene lost 6 bases, with 13 bases spanning the gap. In DNA form, the CDR3 reads TGTGCCAGTACCATGGGGGGGGTTCAGCCCCAGCATTTT. Protein product: CASTMGGVQPQHF. Full variable domain (remainder filled in from reference TRBV19 and TRBJ1-5): DGGITQSPKYLFRKEGQNVTLSCEQNLNHDAMYWYRQDPGQGLRLIYYSQIVNDFQKGDIAEGYSVSREKKESFPLTVTSAQKNPTAFYLCASTMGGVQPQHFGDGTRLSIL.

This chain connects TRBV7-9 to TRBJ2-3, with a weak D call TRBD2 (6 bases). This CDR3 contains 14 residues. Between the trimmed V and J ends, which lost 5 bases and 5 bases, there was a span of 14 bases. Per germline, CDR1 SEHNR and CDR2 FQNEAQ (reference sequence). This chain's CDR3 is CASSKAGAGDTQYF. In nucleotides, the CDR3 is TGTGCCAGCAGCAAAGCGGGTGCAGGAGATACGCAGTATTTT.

The V gene is TRBV14, the J gene TRBJ2-7, with TRBD2 matching over 8 bases. Germline loops: CDR1 SGHDN, CDR2 FVKESK. The CDR3 spans 17 residues. With 2 bases clipped from V and 4 bases from J, the junction kept 13 bases outside the gene matches. CDR3 DNA: TGTGCCAGCAGCCAACGAGAACCGGGACTAGGATATTACGAGCAGTACTTC. Its translation is CASSQREPGLGYYEQYF. Full variable domain (missing parts from reference TRBV14 and TRBJ2-7): EAGVTQFPSHSVIEKGQTVTLRCDPISGHDNLYWYRRVMGKEIKFLLHFVKESKQDESGMPNNRFLAERTGGTYSTLKVQPAELEDSGVYFCASSQREPGLGYYEQYFGPGTRLTVT.

The rearrangement uses TRBV6-4 and TRBJ2-4; the match to TRBD1 covers 8 bases. Germline CDR1 reads MRHNA; CDR2 reads SNTAGT. This CDR3 is 16 amino acids long. J gave up 3 bases and V 1 base, and 5 bases lay outside the gene matches. CDR3 sequence: CASSDWDRPNKNIQYF. In nucleotides, the CDR3 is TGTGCCAGCAGTGACTGGGACAGGCCCAACAAAAACATTCAGTACTTC.

In DNA, the CDR3 is TGTGCCAGCAGCGTATTGGGTAACCGAATCACCACCGGGGAGCTGTTTTTT. Amino acids: CASSVLGNRITTGELFF. V and J are TRBV9 and TRBJ2-2; D not resolved. CDR1 is SGDLS and CDR2 is YYNGEE in the germline V gene. This CDR3 comprises 17 residues. Trimming left V 1 base short and J 4 bases short, with 17 bases between.

This sequence joins TRBV6-4 and TRBJ1-2, with unresolved D. The CDR3 runs 10 residues. V was trimmed by 9 bases and J by 5 bases, leaving 7 bases between them. Germline-derived CDR1 and CDR2 are MRHNA and SNTAGT. The CDR3 nucleotides are TGTGCCAGTTCCCCTTATGGCTACACCTTC. It codes for CASSPYGYTF.

This clone was counted between two and nine times. Other DNA sequences in the sample encode the same CDR3. This chain joins TRBV27 and TRBJ2-7; either TRBD1 or TRBD2 may fit D (6 bases each). There are 11 residues in the CDR3. The germline CDR1 and CDR2 sequences are MNHEY and SMNVEV (reference sequence). Trimming removed 5 bases at V and 7 bases at J, with 9 bases between. CDR3 nucleotides: TGTGCCAGCAGTGAGGGGGGTGAGCAGTACTTC. Amino acids: CASSEGGEQYF.

The gene calls are TRBV19 and TRBJ2-1; D assignment may be TRBD1 or TRBD2 (5 bases each). Germline CDR1 and CDR2: LNHDA and SQIVND (reference sequence). V was clipped by 8 bases and J by 7 bases, with 12 bases between them. The CDR3 covers 12 residues. The CDR3 spells CASGAGLNEQFF. Written as DNA, the CDR3 is TGTGCCAGTGGGGCGGGTTTGAATGAGCAGTTCTTC.

The chain uses TRBV14 and TRBJ2-7; D is perhaps TRBD1 (5 bases). This CDR3 comprises 15 residues. V dropped 1 base and J dropped 2 bases, with 12 bases sitting between them. Germline CDR1 is SGHDN and CDR2 is FVKESK. This CDR3 is CASSQAGRAAYEQYF. The CDR3 bases are TGTGCCAGCAGCCAAGCGGGCAGGGCTGCCTACGAGCAGTACTTC. Based on the CDR3 plus reference TRBV14 and TRBJ2-7, the full variable domain is EAGVTQFPSHSVIEKGQTVTLRCDPISGHDNLYWYRRVMGKEIKFLLHFVKESKQDESGMPNNRFLAERTGGTYSTLKVQPAELEDSGVYFCASSQAGRAAYEQYFGPGTRLTVT.

The genes are TRBV2 and TRBJ1-2, with 11 positions matching TRBD1. CDR3 length equals 15 residues. Germline V gives CDR1 SNHLY, CDR2 FYNNEI. V was pared by 5 bases and J by 3 bases, with 5 bases of the junction left unmatched. Here the CDR3 DNA reads TGTGCCAGCAGTTCGGACAGGGGGCGGCACTATGGCTACACCTTC. The encoded protein is CASSSDRGRHYGYTF.

The genes are TRBV7-9 and TRBJ2-1; D remains ambiguous. CDR1 is SEHNR and CDR2 is FQNEAQ in the germline V gene (reference sequence). The ends were cut back, 5 bases at V and 0 bases at J, with 8 bases in the middle. The CDR3 covers 14 residues. The CDR3 reads CASSPPYSYNEQFF. The CDR3 coding sequence is TGTGCCAGCAGCCCCCCTTACTCCTACAATGAGCAGTTCTTC.

The rearrangement uses TRBV4-1 and TRBJ2-7; no clear D. V lost 1 base, J lost 1 base, and 8 bases lay in between. The CDR3 sequence is 14 residues long. Per the germline V gene, CDR1 is MGHRA and CDR2 is YSYEKL. This chain's CDR3 is CASSQGVASYEQYF. As DNA, the CDR3 is TGCGCCAGCAGCCAAGGGGTGGCATCCTACGAGCAGTACTTC.

The chain carries TRBV7-9 and TRBJ2-2; D remains unclear. Germline CDR1 and CDR2: SEHNR and FQNEAQ (reference sequence). Trimming took off 4 bases at V and 5 bases at J, with 5 bases between the two ends. CDR3 size: 12 residues. The CDR3 sequence: CASSYLTGELFF. As DNA, the CDR3 is TGTGCCAGCAGCTACCTAACCGGGGAGCTGTTTTTT.